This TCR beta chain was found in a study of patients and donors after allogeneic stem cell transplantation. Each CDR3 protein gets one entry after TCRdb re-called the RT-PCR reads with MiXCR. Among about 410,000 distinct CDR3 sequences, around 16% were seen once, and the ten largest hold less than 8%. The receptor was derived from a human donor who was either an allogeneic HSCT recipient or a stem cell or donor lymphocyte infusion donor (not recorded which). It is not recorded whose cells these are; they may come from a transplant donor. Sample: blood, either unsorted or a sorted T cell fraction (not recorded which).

Written as DNA, the CDR3 is TGTGCCAGCAGTTCCCCATTTCGGGCCTACAATGAGCAGTTCTTC. Translation: CASSSPFRAYNEQFF. This chain joins TRBV12-3 or TRBV12-4 and TRBJ2-1; no firm D call. The CDR3 runs to 15 residues. Trimming removed 4 bases at V and 2 bases at J, with 12 bases between.